This TCR beta chain emerged from a study of cytomegalovirus exposure and HLA in healthy donors. Overall study context: Of the donors genotyped, several hundred in all, 65% to 90% fell in the Caucasian-associated ancestry cluster.

Broader study findings: Overall, approximately 150 TCR beta chains were annotated as cytomegalovirus-associated. Other equally common chains were less clonally expanded than HLA-associated TCR beta chains, a later analysis showed.

The PCR had 60 Vbeta and 13 Jbeta primers. Profiling relied on immunoSEQ multiplex PCR, and the TCRdb table lists in-frame clones only, not all of them. The profile shows about 140,000 clones, around 80% of them singletons. As to this clone: The antigen is unknown.

The material sequenced was PBMCs. This clonotype originated in a man aged 25-45 years in good health and CMV-seronegative.

The CDR3 DNA reads TGTGCTAGTGGTTTGGTAATCGGGTCCTCCTACGAGCAGTACTTC. Translation: CASGLVIGSSYEQYF. The V gene is TRBV12-5, the J gene TRBJ2-7; no firm D call. V gave up 0 bases and J gave up 0 bases, with 9 bases separating them. Germline CDR1 and CDR2: LGHNT and FRNRAP. This CDR3 comprises 15 residues.